Only one count was recorded for the clone carrying this T cell receptor beta chain. V was pared by 0 bases and J by 6 bases, with 7 bases of the junction left unmatched. Germline lookup yields CDR1 MNHEY and CDR2 SVGAGI. The CDR3 extends over 16 amino acids. This sample was taken from a study of CD8 T cells in Susac syndrome. Random hexamers primed reverse transcription of about 0.5 to 1 ug RNA. TCRdb recomputed calls from the immunoSEQ multiplex PCR reads with MiXCR, one row per CDR3 protein. The sample lists about 200,000 distinct CDR3 sequences; 92% were seen once. The sample consisted of CD8+ T cells from PBMCs. This receptor was taken from a human donor with multiple sclerosis. The chain recombines TRBV6-5 with TRBJ2-1; 8 nucleotides align to TRBD2. Written as DNA, the CDR3 is TGTGCCAGCAGTTACTCAGGGCTAGCGGGTTTCAATGAGCAGTTCTTC. Its protein is CASSYSGLAGFNEQFF.